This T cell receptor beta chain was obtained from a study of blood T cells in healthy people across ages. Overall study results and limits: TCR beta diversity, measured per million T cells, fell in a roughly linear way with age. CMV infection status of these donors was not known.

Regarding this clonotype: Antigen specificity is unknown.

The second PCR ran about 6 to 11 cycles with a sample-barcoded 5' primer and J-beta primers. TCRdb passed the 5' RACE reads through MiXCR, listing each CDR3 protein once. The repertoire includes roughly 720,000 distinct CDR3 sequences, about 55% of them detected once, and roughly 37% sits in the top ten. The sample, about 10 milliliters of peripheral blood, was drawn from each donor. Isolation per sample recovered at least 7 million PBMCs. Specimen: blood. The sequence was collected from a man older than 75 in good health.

The DNA of the CDR3 is TGTGCCAGCAGCCCCAGACAGAGCCAAGAGACCCAGTACTTC. It specifies CASSPRQSQETQYF. The chain is built from TRBV12-3 or TRBV12-4 and TRBJ2-5; tentatively, D is TRBD1 (5 bases). With 6 bases removed from V and 1 base from J, the gap between germline ends came to 12 bases. The CDR3 runs to 14 residues.